What follows is one TCR beta chain and its context. The sample belongs to a study of T cell repertoires in cytomegalovirus infection. Trimming took 0 bases from V and 2 from J; bases not matched to a gene: 10. The CDR3 spans 18 residues. The germline V gene has CDR1 MGHRA and CDR2 YSYEKL. Each CDR3 protein is one row after TCRdb ran MiXCR on the reads. The table records about 320,000 distinct CDR3 sequences, approximately 9.5% of them present only once. Sequenced input: PBMCs. The TCR was taken from a human donor in good health (CMV status not recorded). Some clones in this sample may be carry-over from other donors' samples. The chain recombines TRBV4-1 with TRBJ2-3; 8 nucleotides agree with TRBD2. CDR3 nucleotides: TGCGCCAGCAGCCAAGATGGTTCGCGGGGGGACTTCACAGATACGCAGTATTTT. The encoded protein is CASSQDGSRGDFTDTQYF.